The entry that follows covers one TCR beta chain sequence. TCRdb's copy holds only in-frame clones and misses some; the assay was immunoSEQ multiplex PCR. The profile shows under 350,000 clones, 80% to 90% of them singletons. The sample is drawn from a study of cytomegalovirus exposure and HLA in healthy donors. CDR3 length: 15 amino acids. Trimming took 2 bases from V and 7 from J; bases not matched to a gene: 9. The germline CDR1 and CDR2 sequences are SEHNR and FQNEAQ (reference sequence). The receptor was isolated from a young woman in good health and CMV-seronegative. The genes are TRBV7-9 and TRBJ1-2; 8 nucleotides line up with TRBD1. The sample comprised PBMCs. The CDR3 bases are TGTGCCAGCAGCTTATCGTCAGGGGGCGGTGGTGGCTACACCTTC. Protein sequence: CASSLSSGGGGGYTF.